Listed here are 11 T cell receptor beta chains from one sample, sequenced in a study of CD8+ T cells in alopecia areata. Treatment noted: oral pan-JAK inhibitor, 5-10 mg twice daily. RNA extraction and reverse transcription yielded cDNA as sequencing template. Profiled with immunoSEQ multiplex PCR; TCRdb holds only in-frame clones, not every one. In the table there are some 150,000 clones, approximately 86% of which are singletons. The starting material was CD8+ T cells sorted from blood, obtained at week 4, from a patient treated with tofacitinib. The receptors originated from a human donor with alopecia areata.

The CDR3 DNA follows: TGTGCCAGCAGTGAATCACCGGGACAGGGGGATTCACCCCTCCACTTT. Translating it yields CASSESPGQGDSPLHF. The genes are TRBV6-1 and TRBJ1-6; TRBD1 matches 11 bases. The length of the CDR3 is 16 residues. The germline V gene has CDR1 MNHNS and CDR2 SASEGT. J was trimmed by 8 bases and V by 2 bases; bases with no gene match: 5.

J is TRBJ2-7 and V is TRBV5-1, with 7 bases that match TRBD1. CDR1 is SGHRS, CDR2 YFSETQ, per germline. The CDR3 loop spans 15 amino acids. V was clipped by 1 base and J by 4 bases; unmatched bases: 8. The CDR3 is CASSLFKGAIYEQYF. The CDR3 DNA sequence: TGCGCCAGCAGCTTGTTCAAGGGGGCGATTTACGAGCAGTACTTC.

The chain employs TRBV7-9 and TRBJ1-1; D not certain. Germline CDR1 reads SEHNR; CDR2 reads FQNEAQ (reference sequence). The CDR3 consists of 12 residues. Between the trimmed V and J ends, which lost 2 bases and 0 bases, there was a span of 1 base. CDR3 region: CASSLLNTEAFF. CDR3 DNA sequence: TGTGCCAGCAGCTTATTGAACACTGAAGCTTTCTTT.

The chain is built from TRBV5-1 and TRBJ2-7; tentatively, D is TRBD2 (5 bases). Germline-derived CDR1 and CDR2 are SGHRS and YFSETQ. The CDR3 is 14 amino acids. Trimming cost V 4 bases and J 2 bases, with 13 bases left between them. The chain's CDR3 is CASSDQGRAYEQYF. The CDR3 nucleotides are TGCGCCAGCAGCGACCAAGGGAGAGCCTACGAGCAGTACTTC.

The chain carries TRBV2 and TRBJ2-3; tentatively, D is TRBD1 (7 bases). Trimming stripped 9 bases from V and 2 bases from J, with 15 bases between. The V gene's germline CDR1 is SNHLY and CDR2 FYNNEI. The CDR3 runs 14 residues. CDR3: CARGGRDFTDTQYF. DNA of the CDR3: TGTGCCAGAGGGGGCCGGGACTTCACAGATACGCAGTATTTT.

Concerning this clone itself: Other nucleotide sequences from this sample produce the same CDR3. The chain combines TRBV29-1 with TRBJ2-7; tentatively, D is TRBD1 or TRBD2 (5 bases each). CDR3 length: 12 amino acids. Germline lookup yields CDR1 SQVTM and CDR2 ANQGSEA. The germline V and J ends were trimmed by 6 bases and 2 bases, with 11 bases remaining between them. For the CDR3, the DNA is TGCAGCGTCCGGGACGGCCCCTACGAGCAGTACTTC. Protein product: CSVRDGPYEQYF.

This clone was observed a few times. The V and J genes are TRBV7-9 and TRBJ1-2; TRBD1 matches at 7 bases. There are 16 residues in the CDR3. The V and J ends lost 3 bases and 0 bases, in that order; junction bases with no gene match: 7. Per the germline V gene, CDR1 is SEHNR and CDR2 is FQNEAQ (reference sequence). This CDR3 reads CASSFEGQRSNYGYTF. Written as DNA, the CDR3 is TGTGCCAGCAGCTTTGAGGGACAGAGATCTAACTATGGCTACACCTTC. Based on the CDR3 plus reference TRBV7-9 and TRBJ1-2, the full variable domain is DTGVSQNPRHKITKRGQNVTFRCDPISEHNRLYWYRQTLGQGPEFLTYFQNEAQLEKSRLLSDRFSAERPKGSFSTLEIQRTEQGDSAMYLCASSFEGQRSNYGYTFGSGTRLTVV.

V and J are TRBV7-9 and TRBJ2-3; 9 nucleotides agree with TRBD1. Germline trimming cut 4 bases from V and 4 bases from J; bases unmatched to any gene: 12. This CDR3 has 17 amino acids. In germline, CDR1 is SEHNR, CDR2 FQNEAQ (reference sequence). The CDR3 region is CASSSARGTGSADTQYF. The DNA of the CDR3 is TGTGCCAGCAGCTCAGCGCGGGGGACAGGGTCGGCAGATACGCAGTATTTT. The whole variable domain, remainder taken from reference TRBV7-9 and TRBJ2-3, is DTGVSQNPRHKITKRGQNVTFRCDPISEHNRLYWYRQTLGQGPEFLTYFQNEAQLEKSRLLSDRFSAERPKGSFSTLEIQRTEQGDSAMYLCASSSARGTGSADTQYFGPGTRLTVL.

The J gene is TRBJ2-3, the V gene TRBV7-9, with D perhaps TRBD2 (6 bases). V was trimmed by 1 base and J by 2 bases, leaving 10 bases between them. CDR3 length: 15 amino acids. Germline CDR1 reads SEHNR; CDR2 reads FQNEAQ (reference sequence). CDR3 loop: CASSLVRGTTDTQYF. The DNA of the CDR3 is TGTGCCAGCAGCTTAGTACGGGGGACCACAGATACGCAGTATTTT.

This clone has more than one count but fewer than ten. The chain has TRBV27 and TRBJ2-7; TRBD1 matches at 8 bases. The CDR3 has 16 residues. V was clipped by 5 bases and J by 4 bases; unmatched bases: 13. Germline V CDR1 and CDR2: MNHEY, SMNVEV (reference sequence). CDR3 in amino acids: CASSPYPGTGLYEQYF. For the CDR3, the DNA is TGTGCCAGCAGTCCGTACCCCGGGACAGGATTGTACGAGCAGTACTTC.

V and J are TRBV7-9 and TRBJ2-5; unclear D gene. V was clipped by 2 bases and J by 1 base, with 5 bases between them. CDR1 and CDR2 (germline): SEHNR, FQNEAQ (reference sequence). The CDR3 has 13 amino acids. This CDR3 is CASSLITQETQYF. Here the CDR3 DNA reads TGTGCCAGCAGCTTAATTACCCAAGAGACCCAGTACTTC.